Shown below are 12 T cell receptor beta chains from a single sample sequenced in a study of Graves' ophthalmopathy and Graves' hyperthyroidism. As the template, RNA transcripts were used to amplify TCR beta CDR3 regions. HTBI-primed first-round RT-PCR preceded second-round multiplex PCR. TCRdb analysed the multiplex PCR reads with MiXCR anew, one entry per CDR3 protein. The sample records around 1,200,000 distinct CDR3 sequences, 35% to 45% being singletons. Sequenced: peripheral blood or thyroid tissue (not recorded which). The receptors stem from an adult man with Graves' hyperthyroidism.

This clonotype was counted ten times or more. The V call is TRBV19, the J call TRBJ1-6, with TRBD1 matching 8 bases. The V gene's germline CDR1 is LNHDA and CDR2 SQIVND (reference sequence). V gave up 6 bases and J gave up 7 bases; unmatched junction bases: 8. This CDR3 comprises 15 residues. The CDR3 loop is CASRPNRGENSPLHF. CDR3 nucleotides: TGTGCCAGTAGGCCTAACAGGGGGGAGAATTCACCCCTCCACTTT.

This sequence joins TRBV10-3 and TRBJ1-3; D unclear. Germline V gives CDR1 ENHRY, CDR2 SYGVKD. CDR3 length: 14 residues. V was trimmed by 10 bases and J by 4 bases, leaving 17 bases between them. The CDR3 loop reads CASRYPGAGNTIYF. Written as DNA, the CDR3 is TGTGCCAGCAGATATCCGGGTGCAGGAAACACCATATATTTT.

This clonotype has ten or more counts. The chain recombines TRBV2 with TRBJ1-1, with a tentative D call TRBD1 (6 bases). CDR1 is SNHLY, CDR2 FYNNEI, per germline. The CDR3 loop spans 15 amino acids. Trimming stripped 1 base from V and 5 bases from J, with 14 bases between. This chain's CDR3 is CASSEGQGSITEAFF. In nucleotides, the CDR3 is TGTGCCAGCAGTGAAGGGCAGGGGTCCATAACTGAAGCTTTCTTT.

This clonotype has ten or more counts. J is TRBJ1-2 and V is TRBV29-1, with D possibly matching TRBD1 (5 bases). Germline V gene sequence: CDR1 SQVTM, CDR2 ANQGSEA. Trimming took off 0 bases at V and 8 bases at J, with 13 bases between the two ends. This CDR3 is built from 13 residues. The CDR3 here is CSVEDVPRDGYTF. In DNA, the CDR3 is TGCAGCGTTGAAGACGTACCCAGGGACGGCTACACCTTC.

This clonotype was recorded many times. This rearrangement joins TRBV12-3 or TRBV12-4 to TRBJ1-5, with TRBD1 as a possible D gene (5 bases). The CDR3 loop spans 16 amino acids. Trimming left V 2 bases short and J 3 bases short, with 14 bases between. The CDR3 DNA reads as TGTGCCAGCAGTTTACGCAGGGAAGGGGACAATCAGCCCCAGCATTTT. It is translated as CASSLRREGDNQPQHF.

The rearrangement joins TRBV6-2 or TRBV6-3 to TRBJ2-6; D is uncertain. The CDR3 covers 15 residues. The V and J ends lost 3 bases and 0 bases respectively, with 6 bases between them. The germline V gene has CDR1 MNHEY and CDR2 SVGEGT. CDR3 amino acids: CASSYGFSGANVLTF. DNA for the CDR3: TGTGCCAGCAGTTATGGGTTCTCTGGGGCCAACGTCCTGACTTTC.

The chain links TRBV6-1 to TRBJ2-5; D is unclear. CDR3 length: 12 amino acids. Germline assignment: CDR1 MNHNS and CDR2 SASEGT. Trimming left V 5 bases short and J 13 bases short, with 17 bases between. CDR3 in amino acids: CASSYSPGWWYF. CDR3 coding DNA: TGTGCCAGCAGTTACAGTCCTGGGTGGTGGTACTTC.

The chain couples TRBV7-6 to TRBJ2-3, with D perhaps assigned TRBD1 or TRBD2 (5 bases each). CDR3 length: 16 amino acids. V was clipped by 5 bases and J by 6 bases, with 21 bases between them. The germline gives CDR1 SGHVS, CDR2 FNYEAQ. This CDR3 is CASSSYFRDVGDTQYF. The CDR3 DNA follows: TGTGCCAGCAGCAGTTATTTTAGGGACGTTGGGGATACGCAGTATTTT.

The chain has TRBV12-3 or TRBV12-4 and TRBJ2-7, with TRBD1 identical over 9 bases. The junction had 8 bases not matched to a gene; V was cut back by 5 bases and J by 3 bases. The CDR3 is 15 residues long. CDR3 amino acids: CASSRDRGAIYEQYF. The CDR3 nucleotides are TGTGCCAGCAGTAGAGACAGGGGGGCGATCTACGAGCAGTACTTC.

At least ten counts were recorded for this clonotype. This chain connects TRBV19 to TRBJ2-7, with 7 bases identical to TRBD1. The V segment lost 5 bases and the J segment 0 bases; nucleotides outside the gene matches: 4. Germline CDR1 reads LNHDA; CDR2 reads SQIVND (reference sequence). The length of the CDR3 is 14 residues. The chain's CDR3 is CASSGNRGSYEQYF. The DNA for the CDR3 is TGTGCCAGTAGTGGGAACAGGGGCTCCTACGAGCAGTACTTC.

This chain uses TRBV2 with TRBJ2-5; the match to TRBD1 covers 9 bases. The CDR3 sequence is 13 residues long. V lost 10 bases and J lost 11; bases outside the gene matches: 14. The germline V gene encodes CDR1 SNHLY and CDR2 FYNNEI. CDR3 sequence (DNA): TGTGCCACCGAAACGGGACAGGGCTGGGAGCAGTACTTC. Its protein is CATETGQGWEQYF.

This clonotype came up a few times. One end of the junction is discordant with germline, which a read error may explain. The chain has TRBV7-9 and TRBJ1-2; tentatively, D is TRBD1 (6 bases). The CDR3 totals 15 residues. The germline CDR1 and CDR2 sequences are SEHNR and FQNEAQ (reference sequence). Here the CDR3 reads CASSQGRDTSYGYTF. CDR3 DNA: TGCGCCAGCAGCCAAGGTCGGGACACCAGCTATGGCTACACCTTC. Variable domain in full (rest from reference TRBV7-9 and TRBJ1-2): DTGVSQNPRHKITKRGQNVTFRCDPISEHNRLYWYRQTLGQGPEFLTYFQNEAQLEKSRLLSDRFSAERPKGSFSTLEIQRTEQGDSAMYLCASSQGRDTSYGYTFGSGTRLTVV.